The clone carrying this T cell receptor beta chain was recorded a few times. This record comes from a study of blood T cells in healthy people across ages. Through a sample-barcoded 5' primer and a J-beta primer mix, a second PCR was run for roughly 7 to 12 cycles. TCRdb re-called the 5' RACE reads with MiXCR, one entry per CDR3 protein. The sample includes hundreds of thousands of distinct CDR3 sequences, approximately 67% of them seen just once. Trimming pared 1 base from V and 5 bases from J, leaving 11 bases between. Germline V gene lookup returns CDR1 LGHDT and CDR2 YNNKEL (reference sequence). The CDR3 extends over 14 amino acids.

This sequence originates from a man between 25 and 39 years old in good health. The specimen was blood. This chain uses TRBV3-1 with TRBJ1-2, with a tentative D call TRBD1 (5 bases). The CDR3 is CASSQVGGSYGYTF. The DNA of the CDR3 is TGTGCCAGCAGCCAAGTGGGGGGATCGTATGGCTACACCTTC. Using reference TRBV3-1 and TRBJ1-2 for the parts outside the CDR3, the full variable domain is DTAVSQTPKYLVTQMGNDKSIKCEQNLGHDTMYWYKQDSKKFLKIMFSYNNKELIINETVPNRFSPKSPDKAHLNLHINSLELGDSAVYFCASSQVGGSYGYTFGSGTRLTVV.